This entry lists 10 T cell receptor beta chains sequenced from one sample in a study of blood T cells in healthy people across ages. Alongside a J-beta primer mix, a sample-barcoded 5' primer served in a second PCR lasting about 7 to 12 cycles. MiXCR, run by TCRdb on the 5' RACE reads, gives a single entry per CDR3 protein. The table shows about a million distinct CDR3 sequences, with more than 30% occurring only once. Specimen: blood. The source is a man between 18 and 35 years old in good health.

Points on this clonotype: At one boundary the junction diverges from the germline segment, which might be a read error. CDR3 in DNA: TGTGCCAGCAGTTTCCGGGTGGGGAAGGGAACAGATATGCAGTATTTT. Translation gives CASSFRVGKGTDMQYF. The V call is TRBV12-3 or TRBV12-4, the J call TRBJ2-3, with D unclear. The CDR3 is 16 residues long.

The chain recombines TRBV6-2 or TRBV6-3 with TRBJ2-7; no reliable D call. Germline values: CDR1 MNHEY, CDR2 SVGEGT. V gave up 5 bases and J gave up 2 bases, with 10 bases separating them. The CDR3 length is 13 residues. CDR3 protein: CASSDPSPYEQYF. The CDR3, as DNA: TGTGCCAGCAGTGATCCCAGTCCCTACGAGCAGTACTTC.

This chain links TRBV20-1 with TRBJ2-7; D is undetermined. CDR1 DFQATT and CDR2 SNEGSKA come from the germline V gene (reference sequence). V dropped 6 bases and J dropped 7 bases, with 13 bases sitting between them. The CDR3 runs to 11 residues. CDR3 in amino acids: CSASLGREQYF. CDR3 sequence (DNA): TGCAGTGCCTCCCTTGGGCGGGAGCAGTACTTC.

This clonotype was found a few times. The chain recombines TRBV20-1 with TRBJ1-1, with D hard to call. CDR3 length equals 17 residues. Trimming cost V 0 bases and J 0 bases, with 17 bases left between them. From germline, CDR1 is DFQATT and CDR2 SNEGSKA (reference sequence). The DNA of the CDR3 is TGCAGTGCTAGAGATCCAGACACCCTCGGAATGAACACTGAAGCTTTCTTT. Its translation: CSARDPDTLGMNTEAFF.

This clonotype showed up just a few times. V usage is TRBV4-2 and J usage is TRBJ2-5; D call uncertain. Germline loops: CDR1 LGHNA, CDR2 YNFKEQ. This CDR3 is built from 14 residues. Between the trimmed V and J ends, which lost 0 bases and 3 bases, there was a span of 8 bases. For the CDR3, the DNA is TGTGCCAGCAGCCAAGATCAACCCGAAGAGACCCAGTACTTC. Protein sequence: CASSQDQPEETQYF.

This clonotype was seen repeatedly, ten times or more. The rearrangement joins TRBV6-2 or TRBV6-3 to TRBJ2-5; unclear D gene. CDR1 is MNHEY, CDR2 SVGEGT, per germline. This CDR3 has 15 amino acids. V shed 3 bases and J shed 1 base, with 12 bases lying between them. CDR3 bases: TGTGCCAGCAGTTATACTGTCAGGCTCCAAGAGACCCAGTACTTC. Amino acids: CASSYTVRLQETQYF.

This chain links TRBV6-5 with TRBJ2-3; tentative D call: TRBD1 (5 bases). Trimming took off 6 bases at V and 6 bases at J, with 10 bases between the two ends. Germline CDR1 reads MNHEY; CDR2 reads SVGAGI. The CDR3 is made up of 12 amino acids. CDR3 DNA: TGTGCCAGCAGCAACCCAGGGGATACGCAGTATTTT. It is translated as CASSNPGDTQYF.

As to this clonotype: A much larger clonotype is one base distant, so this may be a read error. The CDR3 loop is CASSVGLARETQYF. CDR3 bases: TGTGCCAGCAGTGTAGGACTAGCCAGGGAGACCCAGTACTTC. V is TRBV12-3 or TRBV12-4 and J is TRBJ2-5; 8 nucleotides align to TRBD2. With 5 bases clipped from V and 5 bases from J, the junction kept 7 bases outside the gene matches. The CDR3 runs 14 residues.

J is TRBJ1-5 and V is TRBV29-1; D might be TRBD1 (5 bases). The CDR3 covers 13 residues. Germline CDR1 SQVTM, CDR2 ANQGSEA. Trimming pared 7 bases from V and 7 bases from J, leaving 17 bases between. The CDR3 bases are TGCAGCGCACGGATAGGGGAAAACCAGCCCCAGCATTTT. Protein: CSARIGENQPQHF.

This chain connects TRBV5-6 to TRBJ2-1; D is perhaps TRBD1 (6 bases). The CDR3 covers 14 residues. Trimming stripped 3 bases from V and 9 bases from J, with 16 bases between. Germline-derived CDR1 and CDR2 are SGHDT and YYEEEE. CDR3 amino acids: CASSSRGSWGEQFF. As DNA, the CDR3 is TGTGCCAGCAGCTCCAGGGGATCCTGGGGTGAGCAGTTCTTC.